The subject of this entry is one T cell receptor beta chain. Profiled with immunoSEQ multiplex PCR; TCRdb holds only in-frame clones, not every one. The sample lists around 90,000 clones; around four fifths were seen once. Germline loops: CDR1 MNHEY, CDR2 SMNVEV (reference sequence). Trimming stripped 4 bases from V and 2 bases from J, with 5 bases between. This CDR3 spans 12 amino acids. The source of the sample is a study of control samples from healthy donors and cancer patients. The rearrangement joins TRBV27 to TRBJ1-1; D is unclear. This receptor was identified in a young man in good health. Sequences were obtained from blood. The CDR3 DNA is TGTGCCAGCAGTTCACCAAACACTGAAGCTTTCTTT. The encoded protein is CASSSPNTEAFF.